Presented here are 29 T cell receptor beta chains from one specimen sequenced in a study of blood T cell repertoires in COVID-19. TCRdb's copy holds only in-frame clones and misses some; the assay was immunoSEQ multiplex PCR. The sample shows about 170,000 clones, around 79% of them seen only once. Material for sequencing was PBMCs or T cells enriched from blood (not recorded which). The receptors here all came from a woman in her seventies in a cohort exposed to, infected with or recovered from COVID-19 (not recorded which).

Of note for this clone: The same CDR3 also results from other DNA sequences found in this sample. This chain connects TRBV28 to TRBJ2-4, with no clear D. Germline V gene sequence: CDR1 MDHEN, CDR2 SYDVKM. This CDR3 contains 13 residues. The germline V and J ends were trimmed by 2 bases and 0 bases, with 2 bases remaining between them. Here the CDR3 DNA reads TGTGCCAGCAGTTTACTAGCCAAAAACATTCAGTACTTC. This codes for CASSLLAKNIQYF.

V gene TRBV28 combines with J gene TRBJ1-2; no reliable D call. The germline V gene encodes CDR1 MDHEN and CDR2 SYDVKM. Trimming pared 2 bases from V and 2 bases from J, leaving 9 bases between. The CDR3 runs 14 residues. The CDR3 DNA follows: TGTGCCAGCAGTTTACCAGCGGGGAACTATGGCTACACCTTC. As protein: CASSLPAGNYGYTF.

This clone is a singleton in its sample. V gene TRBV7-2 combines with J gene TRBJ2-7; 13 bases agree with TRBD2. Trimming at V came to 2 bases and at J to 3 bases, leaving 4 bases not matched to a gene. Germline CDR1 and CDR2: SGHTA and FQGNSA. The CDR3 length is 16 residues. CDR3 in DNA: TGTGCCAGCAGCTTAAGTGGGACTAGCGGGAACTACGAGCAGTACTTC. This encodes CASSLSGTSGNYEQYF.

This clone has more than one count but fewer than ten. The CDR3 loop is CASSLGDTYYEQYF. The CDR3 DNA follows: TGTGCCAGCAGCTTGGGGGACACTTACTACGAGCAGTACTTC. The chain uses TRBV11-2 and TRBJ2-7, with a tentative D call TRBD1 (6 bases). The CDR3 is 14 amino acids. V lost 3 bases and J 3 bases, leaving 12 bases between the germline ends. Germline CDR1 SGHAT, CDR2 FQNNGV. The full variable domain, with the rest looked up from reference TRBV11-2 and TRBJ2-7, is EAGVAQSPRYKIIEKRQSVAFWCNPISGHATLYWYQQILGQGPKLLIQFQNNGVVDDSQLPKDRFSAERLKGVDSTLKIQPAKLEDSAVYLCASSLGDTYYEQYFGPGTRLTVT.

This clone was seen more than once but under ten times. This chain links TRBV9 with TRBJ1-4; D unresolved. With 0 bases removed from V and 0 bases from J, the gap between germline ends came to 3 bases. The germline V gene has CDR1 SGDLS and CDR2 YYNGEE. The CDR3 has 14 amino acids. The CDR3 loop is CASSVAATNEKLFF. In nucleotides, the CDR3 is TGTGCCAGCAGCGTAGCTGCAACTAATGAAAAACTGTTTTTT.

The rearrangement links TRBV4-2 to TRBJ2-1; no clear D gene. Germline assignment: CDR1 LGHNA and CDR2 YNFKEQ. The germline V and J ends were trimmed by 5 bases and 8 bases, with 10 bases remaining between them. The CDR3 is 12 residues long. This CDR3 reads CASSDPADEQFF. In DNA, the CDR3 is TGTGCCAGCAGCGACCCTGCGGATGAGCAGTTCTTC.

This sequence joins TRBV12-5 and TRBJ2-7, with unresolved D. V shed 2 bases and J shed 3 bases, with 8 bases lying between them. The CDR3 loop spans 13 amino acids. The germline gives CDR1 LGHNT, CDR2 FRNRAP. CDR3 sequence reads: CASGLNSYYEQYF. The DNA of the CDR3 is TGTGCTAGTGGTTTGAATAGCTACTACGAGCAGTACTTC.

This rearrangement joins TRBV5-1 to TRBJ2-7, with 7 bases lining up with TRBD1. The CDR3 has 14 amino acids. CDR1 and CDR2 from the germline V gene are SGHRS and YFSETQ. V was pared by 1 base and J by 3 bases, with 4 bases of the junction left unmatched. DNA for the CDR3: TGCGCCAGCAGCTTGACAGGGGCGAGCTACGAGCAGTACTTC. Amino acid sequence: CASSLTGASYEQYF.

This clone was seen only once. This rearrangement joins TRBV9 to TRBJ2-2, with D perhaps TRBD1 (5 bases). The V gene lost 7 bases and the J gene lost 5 bases, with 15 bases spanning the gap. CDR1 and CDR2 from the germline V gene are SGDLS and YYNGEE. The CDR3 sequence is 14 residues long. CDR3 region: CASAQGVSTGELFF. CDR3 DNA sequence: TGTGCCAGCGCGCAGGGTGTGTCGACCGGGGAGCTGTTTTTT.

This clone has only a few counts. The sample contains more than one DNA sequence encoding this CDR3. This chain uses TRBV24-1 with TRBJ1-5; no clear D gene. V dropped 3 bases and J dropped 3 bases, with 2 bases sitting between them. CDR3 length: 12 amino acids. The germline V gene has CDR1 KGHDR and CDR2 SFDVKD. The CDR3 sequence: CATSDLNQPQHF. The CDR3 region has the DNA TGTGCCACCAGTGATCTCAATCAGCCCCAGCATTTT.

The chain couples TRBV7-3 to TRBJ2-3; 7 bases map to TRBD1. CDR1 SGHTA and CDR2 FQGTGA come from the germline V gene. Germline trimming cut 4 bases from V and 4 bases from J; bases unmatched to any gene: 5. This CDR3 region has 14 residues. This CDR3 reads CASSSGQVADTQYF. The CDR3 DNA follows: TGTGCCAGCAGCTCCGGACAGGTAGCAGATACGCAGTATTTT.

The chain combines TRBV29-1 with TRBJ1-1; D is perhaps TRBD1 (5 bases). The CDR3 has 14 amino acids. V lost 4 bases and J 0 bases, leaving 12 bases between the germline ends. The germline CDR1 and CDR2 sequences are SQVTM and ANQGSEA. The CDR3 loop reads CSVAGVGLNTEAFF. The CDR3, as DNA: TGCAGCGTTGCGGGGGTCGGACTGAACACTGAAGCTTTCTTT.

V gene TRBV18 combines with J gene TRBJ1-5, with 9 bases fitting TRBD1. Germline lookup yields CDR1 KGHSH and CDR2 LQKENI. V trimming: 6 bases; J trimming: 7 bases; junction bases outside the gene matches: 10. The CDR3 loop spans 15 amino acids. The CDR3 sequence: CASSPTGGADQPQHF. Here the CDR3 DNA reads TGTGCCAGCTCCCCTACAGGGGGCGCAGACCAGCCCCAGCATTTT.

The chain couples TRBV30 to TRBJ2-3, with 9 bases that match TRBD1. V trimming: 0 bases; J trimming: 3 bases; junction bases outside the gene matches: 4. Per germline, CDR1 GTSNPN and CDR2 SVGIG (reference sequence). This CDR3 has 15 residues. CDR3 coding DNA: TGTGCCTGGAGTGTAGGACAGGGGTTTACAGATACGCAGTATTTT. Its translation is CAWSVGQGFTDTQYF.

This clone was detected a few times. The rearrangement links TRBV29-1 to TRBJ1-1, with 12 nucleotides matching TRBD1. The germline V gene has CDR1 SQVTM and CDR2 ANQGSEA. V shed 4 bases, J shed 5 bases, and the junction held 8 bases outside the gene matches. This CDR3 region has 15 residues. The CDR3 bases are TGCAGCGTTGTACCCGGGACAGGGGGCGGAACTGAAGCTTTCTTT. Its translation is CSVVPGTGGGTEAFF.

This chain uses TRBV7-9 with TRBJ1-1; D gene ambiguous. This CDR3 contains 14 residues. Germline V gene lookup returns CDR1 SEHNR and CDR2 FQNEAQ (reference sequence). The V and J ends lost 0 bases and 3 bases respectively, with 8 bases between them. CDR3 in amino acids: CASSLAVGYTEAFF. The CDR3 nucleotides read TGTGCCAGCAGCTTAGCGGTCGGTTACACTGAAGCTTTCTTT.

V usage is TRBV25-1 and J usage is TRBJ1-4; tentative D call: TRBD1 (6 bases). Looked up from germline, CDR1 is MGHDK and CDR2 is SYGVNS. The CDR3 runs 14 residues. The ends were cut back, 6 bases at V and 5 bases at J, with 13 bases in the middle. The CDR3 reads CASRDSSKNEKLFF. The CDR3 DNA is TGTGCCAGCAGGGACAGCTCAAAAAATGAAAAACTGTTTTTT. The full variable domain, with the rest looked up from reference TRBV25-1 and TRBJ1-4, is EADIYQTPRYLVIGTGKKITLECSQTMGHDKMYWYQQDPGMELHLIHYSYGVNSTEKGDLSSESTVSRIRTEHFPLTLESARPSHTSQYLCASRDSSKNEKLFFGSGTQLSVL.

The V call is TRBV6-5, the J call TRBJ2-7, with D perhaps matching TRBD2 (5 bases). The CDR3 runs 15 residues. The V end lost 0 bases, the J end lost 6 bases, and 15 bases lay between the germline ends. Germline CDR1 reads MNHEY; CDR2 reads SVGAGI. Written as DNA, the CDR3 is TGTGCCAGCAGTTACTCGAATTTGGGAGTGGGCGAGCAGTACTTC. It translates to CASSYSNLGVGEQYF.

The gene calls are TRBV5-8 and TRBJ2-1; D might be TRBD2 (6 bases). Germline CDR1 reads SGHTS; CDR2 reads YDEGEE. V lost 2 bases, J lost 9 bases, and 18 bases lay in between. The CDR3 is 15 amino acids. The CDR3 here is CASSLGTSSASEQFF. The DNA of the CDR3 is TGTGCCAGCAGCTTAGGAACTAGCTCTGCCAGTGAGCAGTTCTTC.

The V gene is TRBV28, the J gene TRBJ2-5; D is undetermined. CDR3 length: 13 amino acids. The V gene lost 6 bases and the J gene lost 5 bases, with 13 bases spanning the gap. Per germline, CDR1 MDHEN and CDR2 SYDVKM. DNA of the CDR3: TGTGCCAGCAGCAACACCAGGTCGGAGACCCAGTACTTC. Translation: CASSNTRSETQYF.

The chain couples TRBV3-1 (or the pseudogene TRBV3-2) to TRBJ2-6, with D maybe TRBD1 (6 bases). The germline V gene encodes CDR1 LGHDT and CDR2 YNNKEL (reference sequence). This CDR3 is 17 amino acids long. The ends were cut back, 0 bases at V and 4 bases at J, with 13 bases in the middle. The CDR3 reads CASSQDGQGQGANVLTF. The DNA for the CDR3 is TGTGCCAGCAGCCAAGATGGGCAGGGGCAGGGGGCCAACGTCCTGACTTTC.

The V gene is TRBV30, the J gene TRBJ1-2; D is unclear. The germline gives CDR1 GTSNPN, CDR2 SVGIG (reference sequence). The CDR3 consists of 15 residues. V dropped 0 bases and J dropped 0 bases, with 11 bases sitting between them. The CDR3: CAWSVLGAANYGYTF. The CDR3 DNA follows: TGTGCCTGGAGTGTTCTAGGTGCCGCTAACTATGGCTACACCTTC.

DNA for the CDR3: TGTGCCAGCAGCTTAGTCATTTGGGGGAGGAATGAAAAACTGTTTTTT. Translation: CASSLVIWGRNEKLFF. The rearrangement uses TRBV7-9 and TRBJ1-4; a possible D gene is TRBD1 (5 bases). V shed 1 base and J shed 5 bases, with 14 bases lying between them. In germline, CDR1 is SEHNR, CDR2 FQNEAQ (reference sequence). The CDR3 covers 16 residues.

The genes are TRBV7-2 and TRBJ2-7; no clear D gene. The CDR3 covers 15 residues. The V gene lost 3 bases and the J gene lost 2 bases, with 14 bases spanning the gap. CDR1 SGHTA and CDR2 FQGNSA come from the germline V gene. The CDR3 bases are TGTGCCAGCAGCTTCCAAGCCGGGTCAGCCTACGAGCAGTACTTC. Protein: CASSFQAGSAYEQYF.

This chain uses TRBV28 with TRBJ2-1, with a possible D match to TRBD2 (5 bases). Trimming cost V 7 bases and J 0 bases, with 10 bases left between them. The germline gives CDR1 MDHEN, CDR2 SYDVKM. CDR3 length: 14 residues. The CDR3 loop reads CASISASSYNEQFF. CDR3 sequence (DNA): TGTGCCAGCATTAGCGCCAGCTCCTACAATGAGCAGTTCTTC.

CDR3 loop: CASSQYIGQGVYYGYTF. CDR3 nucleotides: TGCGCCAGCAGCCAATACATTGGACAGGGGGTTTACTATGGCTACACCTTC. The chain uses TRBV4-1 and TRBJ1-2, with 10 positions matching TRBD1. The germline V gene has CDR1 MGHRA and CDR2 YSYEKL. Trimming at V came to 2 bases and at J to 3 bases, leaving 9 bases not matched to a gene. The length of the CDR3 is 17 residues.

The chain recombines TRBV6-4 with TRBJ1-1; D possibly corresponds to TRBD1 (6 bases). The V gene's germline CDR1 is MRHNA and CDR2 SNTAGT. V gave up 6 bases and J gave up 1 base, with 15 bases separating them. The CDR3 length is 15 residues. The CDR3: CASSARSTGNTEAFF. The DNA for the CDR3 is TGTGCCAGCAGCGCACGTTCGACAGGGAACACTGAAGCTTTCTTT.

The genes are TRBV4-3 and TRBJ2-3; 10 bases match TRBD1. Germline CDR1 reads LGHNA; CDR2 reads YSLEER. V lost 2 bases, J lost 4 bases, and 12 bases stayed unmatched. The CDR3 runs to 18 residues. The CDR3 loop is CASSQLPGTGVIPDTQYF. The CDR3 coding sequence is TGCGCCAGCAGCCAACTCCCCGGGACAGGGGTGATTCCAGATACGCAGTATTTT.

V gene TRBV9 combines with J gene TRBJ2-7; D perhaps matches TRBD2 (6 bases). Trimming shortened V by 7 bases and J by 2 bases, and 16 bases separated the two germline ends. From germline, CDR1 is SGDLS and CDR2 YYNGEE. CDR3 size: 14 residues. CDR3 loop: CASGPGDFPYEQYF. In DNA form, the CDR3 reads TGTGCCAGCGGTCCGGGAGATTTCCCCTACGAGCAGTACTTC.